The count of the clone carrying this T cell receptor beta chain is one. Germline V lookup: CDR1 SGDLS, CDR2 YYNGEE. The CDR3 runs 15 residues. V was shortened by 0 bases and J by 0 bases, with 9 bases between the two germline ends. Using immunoSEQ multiplex PCR, the repertoire was profiled, and TCRdb retains in-frame clones only, with some absent. The repertoire holds about 38,000 clones, with approximately 94% as singletons. The entry originates in a study of T cell changes during pregnancy in multiple sclerosis. The genes are TRBV9 and TRBJ1-1; D is undetermined. The material was CD4+ T cells from peripheral blood mononuclear cells, obtained in the second trimester of pregnancy. The receptor was isolated from a female donor with multiple sclerosis, enrolled in a pregnancy study. CDR3: CASSVGGDMNTEAFF. DNA of the CDR3: TGTGCCAGCAGCGTAGGCGGGGATATGAACACTGAAGCTTTCTTT.